A selection of T cell receptor beta chains follows, all from one sample in a study of regulatory T cells in long-lasting Graves disease. TCRdb re-called the multiplex PCR reads with MiXCR, one entry per CDR3 protein. This table holds 500,000 or so distinct CDR3 sequences, around 16% found once. The sample also formed part of further work on T cells in Graves' hyperthyroidism and ophthalmopathy.

The sequencing used peripheral blood mononuclear cells (PBMCs), collected at new diagnosis, from a patient treated with antithyroid drugs. Source of these receptors: a woman aged 35-65 years with Graves disease. The CDR3 runs from the conserved cysteine through the conserved F or W. The D gene is left open where the match is weak. Rows give clone size only sometimes, using once, few, many, or a class for an expanded clone.

V gene	J gene	clone size	D gene	CDR3 protein	CDR3 DNA
TRBV2	TRBJ1-5	many	.	CASSDKESNQPQHF	TGTGCCAGCAGTGATAAGGAAAGCAATCAGCCCCAGCATTTT
TRBV7-9	TRBJ1-3	.	TRBD1	CASSQTGTGAHSGNTIYF	TGTGCCAGCAGCCAGACCGGGACAGGGGCCCACTCTGGAAACACCATATATTTT
TRBV11-2	TRBJ2-5	few	TRBD2	CTSSLVTGGRDGETQYF	TGTACCAGCAGCTTAGTAACGGGGGGGCGGGATGGAGAGACCCAGTACTTC
TRBV19	TRBJ1-5	few	.	CASSHHGDSGQPQHF	TGTGCCAGTAGTCACCACGGGGATTCAGGTCAGCCCCAGCATTTT
TRBV7-2	TRBJ2-3	.	TRBD2	CSSGRGAATDTQYF	TGTTCATCGGGGCGGGGGGCTGCCACAGATACGCAGTATTTT
TRBV5-6	TRBJ1-4	few	.	CASSGSNSQYNEKLFF	TGTGCCAGCAGCGGATCTAACTCACAATATAATGAAAAACTGTTTTTT
TRBV28	TRBJ2-7	many	.	CASRPASASEQYF	TGTGCCAGCAGACCAGCGTCTGCGTCCGAGCAGTACTTC
TRBV2	TRBJ1-2	many	TRBD1	CASSAGTGGGYGYTF	TGTGCCAGCAGTGCAGGGACAGGGGGCGGGTATGGCTACACCTTC
TRBV18	TRBJ2-2	few	TRBD1	CASSPGQGARGELFF	TGTGCCAGCTCACCGGGACAGGGGGCGCGCGGGGAGCTGTTTTTT
TRBV10-1	TRBJ2-3	few	.	CASSEYGVSTDTQYF	TGCGCCAGCAGTGAGTACGGCGTGAGCACAGATACGCAGTATTTT
TRBV20-1	TRBJ1-2	.	.	CSARVETSYGYTF	TGCAGTGCTAGAGTGGAGACCAGCTATGGCTACACCTTC
TRBV20-1	TRBJ2-1	many	.	CSARGGGGQFF	TGCAGTGCTAGAGGCGGGGGCGGGCAGTTCTTC
TRBV18	TRBJ1-5	many	.	CASSGSLGQPQHF	TGTGCCAGCTCGGGTTCTTTGGGTCAGCCCCAGCATTTT
TRBV20-1	TRBJ1-5	many	.	CSARAGADQPQHF	TGCAGTGCTAGAGCCGGAGCTGATCAGCCCCAGCATTTT
TRBV20-1	TRBJ2-1	many	.	CSATTYLSSYNEQFF	TGCAGTGCTACCACATACCTCAGCTCCTACAATGAGCAGTTCTTC
TRBV2	TRBJ1-2	many	TRBD1	CASIPDRGRFGYTF	TGTGCCAGCATCCCTGACAGGGGGCGTTTTGGCTACACCTTC
TRBV5-1	TRBJ1-2	many	.	CASSDTSAGYGYTF	TGCGCCAGCAGCGATACCTCTGCGGGCTATGGCTACACCTTC
TRBV12-3/TRBV12-4	TRBJ2-2	.	TRBD1	CASSASQGALKNTGELFF	TGTGCCAGCAGTGCGTCACAGGGGGCTCTGAAAAACACCGGGGAGCTGTTTTTT
TRBV11-2	TRBJ2-1	.	TRBD2	CASETSGGANNEQFF	TGTGCCAGCGAAACTAGCGGGGGGGCTAACAATGAGCAGTTCTTC
TRBV5-1	TRBJ1-1	many	TRBD1	CASSLAGDSTEAFF	TGCGCCAGCAGCTTGGCCGGGGACAGCACTGAAGCTTTCTTT
TRBV29-1	TRBJ1-1	many	.	CSAQEGTEAFF	TGCAGCGCCCAAGAGGGCACTGAAGCTTTCTTT
TRBV28	TRBJ1-2	many	.	CASSLETTYGYTF	TGTGCCAGCAGTTTGGAGACTACCTATGGCTACACCTTC
TRBV9	TRBJ1-1	many	.	CASSVEGRVNTEAFF	TGTGCCAGCAGCGTAGAGGGCAGGGTGAACACTGAAGCTTTCTTT
TRBV4-1	TRBJ1-2	few	.	CASSQDRARIYGYTF	TGCGCCAGCAGCCAAGATCGGGCGAGGATCTATGGCTACACCTTC
TRBV11-3	TRBJ2-1	many	TRBD2	CASSPGLAFARNNEQFF	TGTGCCAGCAGCCCGGGACTAGCGTTCGCCCGAAACAATGAGCAGTTCTTC
TRBV14	TRBJ1-6	few	TRBD1	CASSQENRGAPLHF	TGTGCCAGCAGCCAAGAAAACAGGGGGGCACCCCTCCACTTT
TRBV7-9	TRBJ2-2	.	.	CASTLRSTGELFF	TGTGCCAGCACCCTAAGGAGCACCGGGGAGCTGTTTTTT
TRBV20-1	TRBJ2-2	.	.	CSARDPQGANTGELFF	TGCAGTGCTAGAGATCCCCAGGGCGCGAACACCGGGGAGCTGTTTTTT
TRBV6-1	TRBJ2-1	many	.	CASRGWGVVNEQFF	TGTGCCAGCAGGGGCTGGGGGGTGGTCAATGAGCAGTTCTTC
TRBV11-2	TRBJ2-7	many	.	CASSLVRGAVLYEQYF	TGTGCCAGCAGCTTAGTTCGGGGGGCCGTCCTCTACGAGCAGTACTTC
TRBV15	TRBJ2-7	many	.	CATSRDPNSLYEQYF	TGTGCCACCAGCAGAGATCCGAACAGTCTCTACGAGCAGTACTTC
TRBV4-2	TRBJ2-3	few	.	CASSPSGGRADTQYF	TGTGCCAGCAGCCCCAGTGGGGGGCGGGCAGATACGCAGTATTTT
TRBV18	TRBJ2-7	.	.	CASSPFTASYEQYF	TGTGCCAGCTCACCCTTCACGGCCTCCTACGAGCAGTACTTC
TRBV20-1	TRBJ1-1	.	TRBD1	CSARGRGRTGRHTGAFF	TGCAGTGCTAGAGGTCGTGGCCGGACAGGGAGGCACACTGGAGCTTTCTTT
TRBV9	TRBJ1-1	.	.	CASSAGERSEAFF	TGTGCCAGCAGCGCCGGGGAGAGGAGTGAAGCTTTCTTT
TRBV5-5	TRBJ2-5	.	.	CASSEAQGQETQYF	TGTGCCAGTAGTGAGGCTCAGGGGCAAGAGACCCAGTACTTC
TRBV18	TRBJ2-7	few	TRBD1	CASSATGTGVDEQYF	TGTGCCAGCTCAGCGACCGGGACAGGGGTTGACGAGCAGTACTTC
TRBV15	TRBJ2-7	many	.	CATSRRGNSYEQYF	TGTGCCACCAGCAGGCGGGGCAACTCCTACGAGCAGTACTTC
TRBV7-8	TRBJ1-4	many	.	CASSLESATNEKLFF	TGTGCCAGCAGCTTAGAGAGTGCAACTAATGAAAAACTGTTTTTT
TRBV5-6	TRBJ2-3	.	.	CASSFGLAQYF	TGTGCCAGCAGCTTCGGCCTGGCGCAGTATTTT
TRBV5-6	TRBJ2-4	.	.	CASSLGVADIQYF	TGTGCCAGCAGCTTGGGGGTGGCGGACATTCAGTACTTC
TRBV3-1	TRBJ2-6	.	.	CASSHINAGANVLTF	TGTGCCAGCAGCCATATTAATGCTGGGGCCAACGTCCTGACTTTC
TRBV6-9	TRBJ1-2	few	TRBD1	CASSYPQGKDGYTF	TGTGCCAGCAGTTACCCACAGGGGAAAGACGGCTACACCTTC
TRBV3-1	TRBJ2-7	many	TRBD2	CASSQAGVRGVTYEQYF	TGTGCCAGCAGCCAAGCGGGGGTGCGGGGGGTAACCTACGAGCAGTACTTC
TRBV6-5	TRBJ2-7	.	.	CASSYPRGAVLYEQYF	TGTGCCAGCAGTTACCCGCGTGGGGCCGTTCTCTACGAGCAGTACTTC
TRBV6-1	TRBJ1-2	many	.	CASSESFLQGGPYGYTF	TGTGCCAGCAGTGAATCTTTCCTCCAAGGAGGCCCCTATGGCTACACCTTC
TRBV11-2	TRBJ2-1	many	TRBD1	CASSHPGQGYEQFF	TGTGCCAGCAGCCACCCAGGACAGGGCTATGAGCAGTTCTTC
TRBV11-2	TRBJ1-1	many	.	CASSLGRGLHTEAFF	TGTGCCAGCAGCTTAGGCAGGGGTCTGCACACTGAAGCTTTCTTT